Following are 19 T cell receptor beta chains from one sample sequenced in a study of T cell responses to AZD1222 COVID-19 vaccine. Sequencing was performed with immunoSEQ multiplex PCR; in TCRdb, only in-frame clones are kept and a portion is missing. Seen here are over 110,000 clones, 92% observed once, and the top ten hold roughly 9.9%. This specimen consisted of peripheral blood, obtained 28 days after the second AZD1222 dose. These receptors all stem from an adult who received the AZD1222 COVID-19 vaccine.

CDR3 amino acids: CASSHRGTGRGKEKLFF. The CDR3 DNA reads TGTGCCAGCAGCCACCGGGGGACAGGGAGAGGAAAGGAAAAACTGTTTTTT. The chain recombines TRBV3-1 (or the pseudogene TRBV3-2) with TRBJ1-4; 9 bases map to TRBD1. Trimming at V came to 3 bases and at J to 8 bases, leaving 13 bases not matched to a gene. This CDR3 contains 17 residues. Germline CDR1 is LGHDT and CDR2 is YNNKEL (reference sequence).

This clone was seen just once. The chain joins TRBV18 to TRBJ2-1; 14 bases fit TRBD2. The germline V gene encodes CDR1 KGHSH and CDR2 LQKENI. Trimming removed 2 bases from V and 6 bases from J; junction bases left unmatched: 0. This CDR3 contains 15 residues. The CDR3: CASSPGTSGSNEQFF. The DNA of the CDR3 is TGTGCCAGCTCACCAGGGACTAGCGGGAGCAATGAGCAGTTCTTC. The full variable domain, rest sourced from reference TRBV18 and TRBJ2-1, is NAGVMQNPRHLVRRRGQEARLRCSPMKGHSHVYWYRQLPEEGLKFMVYLQKENIIDESGMPKERFSAEFPKEGPSILRIQQVVRGDSAAYFCASSPGTSGSNEQFFGPGTRLTVL.

This rearrangement joins TRBV18 to TRBJ1-2; D gene unclear. CDR1 and CDR2 from the germline V gene are KGHSH and LQKENI. The V gene lost 0 bases and the J gene lost 4 bases, with 12 bases spanning the gap. The CDR3 covers 15 residues. Here the CDR3 DNA reads TGTGCCAGCTCACCACCGTCAGACACTGTCTATGGCTACACCTTC. It translates to CASSPPSDTVYGYTF. Full variable domain (remainder filled in from reference TRBV18 and TRBJ1-2): NAGVMQNPRHLVRRRGQEARLRCSPMKGHSHVYWYRQLPEEGLKFMVYLQKENIIDESGMPKERFSAEFPKEGPSILRIQQVVRGDSAAYFCASSPPSDTVYGYTFGSGTRLTVV.

The gene calls are TRBV9 and TRBJ1-2; possible D gene TRBD1, 5 bases. The V end lost 4 bases, the J end lost 5 bases, and 21 bases lay between the germline ends. Germline lookup yields CDR1 SGDLS and CDR2 YYNGEE. This CDR3 region has 16 residues. The CDR3 DNA follows: TGTGCCAGCAGCCCGCCCGGCGGGGCTTGGGGGTATGGCTACACCTTC. As protein: CASSPPGGAWGYGYTF.

The genes are TRBV12-3 or TRBV12-4 and TRBJ1-1; perhaps TRBD1 as D (6 bases). The CDR3 has 13 residues. V lost 5 bases and J 5 bases, leaving 12 bases between the germline ends. The CDR3 DNA is TGTGCCAGCAGTCCCAGGGGAGGGACTGAAGCTTTCTTT. Translation: CASSPRGGTEAFF.

The genes are TRBV19 and TRBJ2-3, with 11 bases fitting TRBD2. Looked up from germline, CDR1 is LNHDA and CDR2 is SQIVND (reference sequence). CDR3 length: 16 amino acids. V shed 5 bases and J 1 base; nucleotides not matched to a gene: 5. CDR3 residues: CASSLGLAVGTDTQYF. The CDR3 DNA is TGTGCCAGTAGTCTGGGACTAGCGGTGGGCACAGATACGCAGTATTTT.

The rearrangement joins TRBV7-2 to TRBJ2-1; D unresolved. Trimming removed 1 base at V and 4 bases at J, with 5 bases between. CDR3 size: 13 residues. Per the germline V gene, CDR1 is SGHTA and CDR2 is FQGNSA. The CDR3 loop reads CASSLGRYNEQFF. The CDR3 nucleotides are TGTGCCAGCAGCTTAGGCAGATACAATGAGCAGTTCTTC.

V usage is TRBV10-3 and J usage is TRBJ2-5, with TRBD2 matching 12 bases. From germline, CDR1 is ENHRY and CDR2 SYGVKD. The CDR3 has 14 amino acids. V lost 9 bases and J lost 4; bases outside the gene matches: 6. The CDR3 here is CAIRTSGEVETQYF. The CDR3 DNA is TGTGCCATTAGGACTAGCGGGGAGGTAGAGACCCAGTACTTC.

Only one count was recorded for this clone. V gene TRBV7-2 combines with J gene TRBJ1-1; D is unresolved. CDR1 and CDR2 (germline): SGHTA, FQGNSA. There are 14 residues in the CDR3. Trimming removed 1 base from V and 0 bases from J, with 6 bases in between. The CDR3 DNA follows: TGTGCCAGCAGCTTAGTGGCAGTGAACACTGAAGCTTTCTTT. Protein sequence: CASSLVAVNTEAFF.

The chain combines TRBV7-9 with TRBJ2-1; maybe TRBD1 (6 bases). Germline V CDR1 and CDR2: SEHNR, FQNEAQ (reference sequence). Trimming took 5 bases from V and 0 from J, leaving 14 bases between them. CDR3 length: 16 residues. CDR3 coding DNA: TGTGCCAGCAGCCAGGTTAGAGGGGGCTCCTACAATGAGCAGTTCTTC. Translated: CASSQVRGGSYNEQFF.

The rearrangement links TRBV5-1 to TRBJ1-1, with D possibly being TRBD1 (5 bases). Germline V gene sequence: CDR1 SGHRS, CDR2 YFSETQ. There are 16 residues in the CDR3. V was cut by 4 bases and J by 0 bases, with 16 bases left in between. CDR3 sequence reads: CASSLMGGPVNTEAFF. For the CDR3, the DNA is TGCGCCAGCAGCCTAATGGGGGGTCCAGTGAACACTGAAGCTTTCTTT.

The chain joins TRBV6-5 to TRBJ1-5; 8 bases align to TRBD1. V was clipped by 6 bases and J by 4 bases; unmatched bases: 8. This CDR3 has 15 residues. Germline assignment: CDR1 MNHEY and CDR2 SVGAGI. The CDR3 DNA sequence: TGTGCCAGCAGGTCTGGACAGGGAAATAATCAGCCCCAGCATTTT. Translated, it gives CASRSGQGNNQPQHF.

The chain joins TRBV19 to TRBJ2-2; the match to TRBD2 covers 9 bases. The germline gives CDR1 LNHDA, CDR2 SQIVND (reference sequence). The V and J ends lost 3 bases and 6 bases, in that order; junction bases with no gene match: 5. The CDR3 is made up of 15 amino acids. CDR3 residues: CASSIAGGLAGELFF. DNA of the CDR3: TGTGCCAGTAGTATTGCGGGAGGGCTGGCCGGGGAGCTGTTTTTT. Filled out from reference TRBV19 and TRBJ2-2, the complete variable domain reads DGGITQSPKYLFRKEGQNVTLSCEQNLNHDAMYWYRQDPGQGLRLIYYSQIVNDFQKGDIAEGYSVSREKKESFPLTVTSAQKNPTAFYLCASSIAGGLAGELFFGEGSRLTVL.

V gene TRBV18 combines with J gene TRBJ1-1, with a possible D match to TRBD1 (5 bases). Germline V gene lookup returns CDR1 KGHSH and CDR2 LQKENI. The V end lost 3 bases, the J end lost 5 bases, and 16 bases lay between the germline ends. This CDR3 contains 15 residues. The CDR3 coding sequence is TGTGCCAGCTCACCGGGGCCTCCTAGAGGGACTGAAGCTTTCTTT. Its protein product is CASSPGPPRGTEAFF.

This clone was counted a single time. The chain combines TRBV19 with TRBJ1-6; 9 bases are a match to TRBD1. With 4 bases clipped from V and 7 bases from J, the junction kept 5 bases outside the gene matches. Germline V CDR1 and CDR2: LNHDA, SQIVND (reference sequence). The CDR3 extends over 15 amino acids. The CDR3 sequence is CASSTTGTGNSPLHF. The CDR3 DNA follows: TGTGCCAGTAGTACTACCGGGACAGGGAATTCACCCCTCCACTTT.

The chain is built from TRBV27 and TRBJ1-1; the match to TRBD1 covers 8 bases. Germline V gives CDR1 MNHEY, CDR2 SMNVEV (reference sequence). CDR3 length: 15 residues. Trimming removed 1 base from V and 5 bases from J; junction bases left unmatched: 6. CDR3 residues: CASSLLSRGQTEAFF. The CDR3, as DNA: TGTGCCAGCAGTTTATTATCCAGGGGGCAGACTGAAGCTTTCTTT.

The rearrangement links TRBV6-2 or TRBV6-3 to TRBJ2-5, with a tentative D call TRBD1 (6 bases). Trimming removed 4 bases at V and 7 bases at J, with 22 bases between. Looked up from germline, CDR1 is MNHEY and CDR2 is SVGEGT. This CDR3 spans 16 amino acids. Here the CDR3 DNA reads TGTGCCAGCAGTTCTCCACTTCTCACAGGGATGGGGACCCAGTACTTC. The encoded protein is CASSSPLLTGMGTQYF.

The gene calls are TRBV29-1 and TRBJ2-3, with D tentatively TRBD2 (6 bases). CDR3 length: 16 amino acids. Germline V CDR1 and CDR2: SQVTM, ANQGSEA. The V gene lost 4 bases and the J gene lost 1 base, with 18 bases spanning the gap. The CDR3 sequence is CSVVTVKTGGTDTQYF. The CDR3 DNA is TGCAGCGTTGTTACCGTGAAAACGGGGGGCACAGATACGCAGTATTTT.

The V call is TRBV6-5, the J call TRBJ1-1; a possible D gene is TRBD1 (5 bases). Germline loops: CDR1 MNHEY, CDR2 SVGAGI. CDR3 size: 13 residues. The V gene lost 7 bases and the J gene lost 5 bases, with 14 bases spanning the gap. For the CDR3, the DNA is TGTGCCAGCAAGGGGCAGGGAGGAACTGAAGCTTTCTTT. This translates into CASKGQGGTEAFF.